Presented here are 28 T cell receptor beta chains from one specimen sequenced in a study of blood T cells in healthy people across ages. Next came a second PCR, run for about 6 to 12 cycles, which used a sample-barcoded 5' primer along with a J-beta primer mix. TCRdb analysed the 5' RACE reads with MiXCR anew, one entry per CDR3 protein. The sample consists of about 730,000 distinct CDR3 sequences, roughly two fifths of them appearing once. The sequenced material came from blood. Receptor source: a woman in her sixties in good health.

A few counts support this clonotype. CDR3 in amino acids: CASSSPLAGGRTDTQYF. CDR3 in DNA: TGTGCCAGCAGCTCCCCCCTAGCGGGAGGGCGCACAGATACGCAGTATTTT. This sequence joins TRBV7-8 and TRBJ2-3; 12 nucleotides line up with TRBD2. Germline-derived CDR1 and CDR2 are SGHVS and FQNEAQ. The ends lost 4 bases at V and 1 base at J; junction bases unmatched: 6. There are 17 residues in the CDR3.

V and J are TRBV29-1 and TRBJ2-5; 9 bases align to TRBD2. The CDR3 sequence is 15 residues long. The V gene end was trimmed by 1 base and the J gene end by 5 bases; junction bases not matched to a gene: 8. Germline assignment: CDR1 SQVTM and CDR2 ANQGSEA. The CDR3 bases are TGCAGCGTTGAAGGTAGCGGGAGTAGGAGGGAGACCCAGTACTTC. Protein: CSVEGSGSRRETQYF.

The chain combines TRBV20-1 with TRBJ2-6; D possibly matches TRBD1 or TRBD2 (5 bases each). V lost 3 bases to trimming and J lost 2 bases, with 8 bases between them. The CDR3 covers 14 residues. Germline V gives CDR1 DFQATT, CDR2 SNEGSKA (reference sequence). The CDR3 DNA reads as TGCAGTGCTAGCAGGGACCCTGGGGCCAACGTCCTGACTTTC. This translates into CSASRDPGANVLTF.

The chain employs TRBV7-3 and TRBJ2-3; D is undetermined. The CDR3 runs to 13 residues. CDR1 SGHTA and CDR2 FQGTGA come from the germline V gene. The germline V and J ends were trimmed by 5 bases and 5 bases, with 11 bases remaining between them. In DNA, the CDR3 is TGTGCCAGCAGCCCAGACTCCGTAGATACGCAGTATTTT. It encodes CASSPDSVDTQYF. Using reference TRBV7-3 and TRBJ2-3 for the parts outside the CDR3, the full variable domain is GAGVSQTPSNKVTEKGKYVELRCDPISGHTALYWYRQSLGQGPEFLIYFQGTGAADDSGLPNDRFFAVRPEGSVSTLKIQRTERGDSAVYLCASSPDSVDTQYFGPGTRLTVL.

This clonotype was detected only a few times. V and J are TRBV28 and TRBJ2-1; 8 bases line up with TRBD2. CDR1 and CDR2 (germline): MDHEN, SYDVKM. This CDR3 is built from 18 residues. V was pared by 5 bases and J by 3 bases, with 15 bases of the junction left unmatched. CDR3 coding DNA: TGTGCCAGCAGTCCCGCGGGGGGCGGGCTCTTGTTCTACAATGAGCAGTTCTTC. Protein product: CASSPAGGGLLFYNEQFF.

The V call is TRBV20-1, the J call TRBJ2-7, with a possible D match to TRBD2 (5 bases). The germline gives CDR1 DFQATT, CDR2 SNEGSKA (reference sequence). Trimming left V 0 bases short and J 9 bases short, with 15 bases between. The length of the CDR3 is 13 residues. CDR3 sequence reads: CSAREKLRGGQYF. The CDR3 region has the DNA TGCAGTGCTAGAGAAAAACTTCGGGGTGGGCAGTACTTC.

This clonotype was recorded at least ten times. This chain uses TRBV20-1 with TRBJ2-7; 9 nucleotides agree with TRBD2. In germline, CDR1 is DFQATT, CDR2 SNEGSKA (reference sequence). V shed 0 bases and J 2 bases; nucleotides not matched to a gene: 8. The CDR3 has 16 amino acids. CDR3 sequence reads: CSARDRTSGSTYEQYF. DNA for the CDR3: TGCAGTGCTAGAGATCGTACTAGCGGGTCGACCTACGAGCAGTACTTC.

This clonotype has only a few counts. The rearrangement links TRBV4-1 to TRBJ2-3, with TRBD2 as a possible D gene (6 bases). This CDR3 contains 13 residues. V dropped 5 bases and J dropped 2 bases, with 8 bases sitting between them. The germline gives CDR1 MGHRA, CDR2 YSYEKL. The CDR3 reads CASSSGDTDTQYF. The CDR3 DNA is TGCGCCAGCAGCTCGGGAGACACAGATACGCAGTATTTT.

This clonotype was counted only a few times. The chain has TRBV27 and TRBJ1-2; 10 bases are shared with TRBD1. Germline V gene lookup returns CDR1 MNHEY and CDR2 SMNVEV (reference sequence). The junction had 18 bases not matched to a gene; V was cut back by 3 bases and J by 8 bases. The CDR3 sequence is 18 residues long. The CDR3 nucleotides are TGTGCCAGCAGTTTTCTGCCGGGACAGGGGTCTCTTTATCGCGGCTACACCTTC. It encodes CASSFLPGQGSLYRGYTF.

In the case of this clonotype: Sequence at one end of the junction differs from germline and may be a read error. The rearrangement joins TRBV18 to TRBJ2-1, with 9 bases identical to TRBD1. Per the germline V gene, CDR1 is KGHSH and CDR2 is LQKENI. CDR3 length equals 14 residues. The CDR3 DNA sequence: TGTGCCAGCCCACCCGAGGACAGGGGTCATGAGCAGTTCTTC. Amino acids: CASPPEDRGHEQFF.

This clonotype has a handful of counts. For the CDR3, the DNA is TGTGCCAGCGGGAAAGACGAGAGTGGGCAGTACTTC. It encodes CASGKDESGQYF. The chain recombines TRBV7-2 with TRBJ2-7; D remains unclear. The CDR3 extends over 12 amino acids. V lost 8 bases and J lost 9, with 17 bases in between. Germline-derived CDR1 and CDR2 are SGHTA and FQGNSA. The full variable domain, in which reference TRBV7-2 and TRBJ2-7 provide the parts outside the CDR3, is GAGVSQSPSNKVTEKGKDVELRCDPISGHTALYWYRQSLGQGLEFLIYFQGNSAPDKSGLPSDRFSAERTGGSVSTLTIQRTQQEDSAVYLCASGKDESGQYFGPGTRLTVT.

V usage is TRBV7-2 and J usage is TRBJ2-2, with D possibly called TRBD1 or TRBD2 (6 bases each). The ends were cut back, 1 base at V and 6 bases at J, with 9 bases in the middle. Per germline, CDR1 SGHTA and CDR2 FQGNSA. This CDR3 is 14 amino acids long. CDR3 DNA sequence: TGTGCCAGCAGCTTAGTAGGGGGGTCCGGGGAGCTGTTTTTT. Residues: CASSLVGGSGELFF.

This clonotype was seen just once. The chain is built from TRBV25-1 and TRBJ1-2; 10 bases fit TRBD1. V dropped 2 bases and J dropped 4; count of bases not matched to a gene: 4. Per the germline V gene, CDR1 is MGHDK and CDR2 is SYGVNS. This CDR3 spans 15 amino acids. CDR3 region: CASSEPGTGAYGYTF. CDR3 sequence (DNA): TGTGCCAGCAGTGAACCCGGGACAGGGGCCTATGGCTACACCTTC.

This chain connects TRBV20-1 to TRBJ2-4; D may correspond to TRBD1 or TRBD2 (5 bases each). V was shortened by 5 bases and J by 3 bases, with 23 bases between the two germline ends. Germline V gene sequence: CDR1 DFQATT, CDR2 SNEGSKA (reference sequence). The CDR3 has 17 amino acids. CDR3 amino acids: CSAGDDSSLGDKNIQYF. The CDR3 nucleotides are TGCAGTGCTGGGGACGACAGCTCCCTGGGGGACAAAAACATTCAGTACTTC.

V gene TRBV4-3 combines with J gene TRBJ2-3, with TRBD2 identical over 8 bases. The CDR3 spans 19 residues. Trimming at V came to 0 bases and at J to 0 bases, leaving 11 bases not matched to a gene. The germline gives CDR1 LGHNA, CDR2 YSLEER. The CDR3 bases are TGCGCCAGCAGCCAAGATCCGCTAGCGGGTTTCACTAGCACAGATACGCAGTATTTT. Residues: CASSQDPLAGFTSTDTQYF.

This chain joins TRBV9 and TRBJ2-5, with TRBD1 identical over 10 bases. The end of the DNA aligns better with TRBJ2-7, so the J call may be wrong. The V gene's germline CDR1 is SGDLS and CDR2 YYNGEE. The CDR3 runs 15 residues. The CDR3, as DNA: TGTGCCGGCAGCGTGGGGACAGGGGTAAATCGCGAGCAGTACGTC. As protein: CAGSVGTGVNREQYV.

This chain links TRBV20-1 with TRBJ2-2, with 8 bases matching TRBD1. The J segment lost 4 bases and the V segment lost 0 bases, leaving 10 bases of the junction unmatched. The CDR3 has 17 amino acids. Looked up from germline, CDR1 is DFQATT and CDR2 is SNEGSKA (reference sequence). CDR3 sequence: CSARDHSGGDSTGELFF. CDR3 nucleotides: TGCAGTGCTAGAGATCATTCAGGGGGCGATAGCACCGGGGAGCTGTTTTTT.

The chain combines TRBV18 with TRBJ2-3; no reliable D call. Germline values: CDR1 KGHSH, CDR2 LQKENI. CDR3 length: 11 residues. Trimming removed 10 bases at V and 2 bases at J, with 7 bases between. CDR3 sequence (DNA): TGTGCCACGAGCACCACAGATACGCAGTATTTT. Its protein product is CATSTTDTQYF. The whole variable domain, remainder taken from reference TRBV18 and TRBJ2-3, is NAGVMQNPRHLVRRRGQEARLRCSPMKGHSHVYWYRQLPEEGLKFMVYLQKENIIDESGMPKERFSAEFPKEGPSILRIQQVVRGDSAAYFCATSTTDTQYFGPGTRLTVL.

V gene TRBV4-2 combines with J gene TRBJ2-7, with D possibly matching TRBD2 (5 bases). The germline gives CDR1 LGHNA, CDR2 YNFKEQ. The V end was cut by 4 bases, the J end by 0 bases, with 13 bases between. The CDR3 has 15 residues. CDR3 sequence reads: CASSLEGANSYEQYF. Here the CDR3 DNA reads TGTGCCAGCAGCCTAGAGGGAGCCAACTCCTACGAGCAGTACTTC.

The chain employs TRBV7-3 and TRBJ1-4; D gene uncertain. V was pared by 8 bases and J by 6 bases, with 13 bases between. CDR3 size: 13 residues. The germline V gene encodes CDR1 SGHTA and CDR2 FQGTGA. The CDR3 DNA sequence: TGTGCCAGCGGCCGCGGGGTAGATGAAAAACTGTTTTTT. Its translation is CASGRGVDEKLFF.

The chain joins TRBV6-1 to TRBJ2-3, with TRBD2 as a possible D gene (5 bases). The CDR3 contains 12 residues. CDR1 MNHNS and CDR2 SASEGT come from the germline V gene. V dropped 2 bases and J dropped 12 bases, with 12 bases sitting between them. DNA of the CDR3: TGTGCCAGCAGTGAATCGACGGGAACCCAGTATTTT. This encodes CASSESTGTQYF.

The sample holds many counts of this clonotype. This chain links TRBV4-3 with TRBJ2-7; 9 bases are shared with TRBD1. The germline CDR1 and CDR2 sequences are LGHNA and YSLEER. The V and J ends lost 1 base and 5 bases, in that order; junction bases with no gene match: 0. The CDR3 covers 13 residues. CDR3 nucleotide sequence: TGCGCCAGCAGCCAAGGGACAGGGGACGAGCAGTACTTC. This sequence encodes CASSQGTGDEQYF.

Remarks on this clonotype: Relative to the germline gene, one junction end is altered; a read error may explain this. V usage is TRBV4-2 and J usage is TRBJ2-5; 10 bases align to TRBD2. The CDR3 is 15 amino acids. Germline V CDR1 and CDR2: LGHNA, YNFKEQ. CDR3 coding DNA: TGTGCCTGCAGCCAAGGACTAGCGGTCCGGGGGACCCAGTACTTC. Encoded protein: CACSQGLAVRGTQYF.

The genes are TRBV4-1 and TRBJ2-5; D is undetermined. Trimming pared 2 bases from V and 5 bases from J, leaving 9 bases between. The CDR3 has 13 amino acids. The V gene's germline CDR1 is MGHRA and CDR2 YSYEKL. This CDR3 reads CASSQLPPETQYF. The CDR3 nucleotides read TGCGCCAGCAGCCAACTACCCCCGGAGACCCAGTACTTC.

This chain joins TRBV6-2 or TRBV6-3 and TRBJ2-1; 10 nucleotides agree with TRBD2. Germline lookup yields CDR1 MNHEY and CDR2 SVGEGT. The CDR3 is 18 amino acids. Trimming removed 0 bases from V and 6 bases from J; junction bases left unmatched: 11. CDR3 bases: TGTGCCAGCAGTTACTCAGGTCTTGGTTCTAGCGGGAGCAATGAGCAGTTCTTC. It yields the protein CASSYSGLGSSGSNEQFF.

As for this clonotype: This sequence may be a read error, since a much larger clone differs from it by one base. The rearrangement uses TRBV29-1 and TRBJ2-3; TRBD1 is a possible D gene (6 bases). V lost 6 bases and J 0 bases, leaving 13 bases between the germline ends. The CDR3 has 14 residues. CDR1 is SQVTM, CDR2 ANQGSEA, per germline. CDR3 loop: CSVRQESSTDTQYF. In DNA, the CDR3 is TGCAGCGTACGACAGGAGTCGAGCACAGATACGCAGTATTTT.

CDR3 nucleotides: TGTGCCACCCAAGGACAGGGCAATCAGCCCCAGCATTTT. This translates into CATQGQGNQPQHF. The genes are TRBV6-1 and TRBJ1-5; 7 bases map to TRBD1. The CDR3 is 13 amino acids. V dropped 10 bases and J dropped 2; count of bases not matched to a gene: 5. CDR1 and CDR2 from the germline V gene are MNHNS and SASEGT.

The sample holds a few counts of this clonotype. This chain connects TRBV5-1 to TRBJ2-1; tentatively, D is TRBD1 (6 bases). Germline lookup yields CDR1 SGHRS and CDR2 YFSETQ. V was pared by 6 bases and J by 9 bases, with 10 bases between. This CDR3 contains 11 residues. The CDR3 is CASTEQGEQFF. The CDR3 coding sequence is TGCGCCAGCACCGAACAGGGTGAGCAGTTCTTC. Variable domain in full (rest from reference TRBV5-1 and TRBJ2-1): KAGVTQTPRYLIKTRGQQVTLSCSPISGHRSVSWYQQTPGQGLQFLFEYFSETQRNKGNFPGRFSGRQFSNSRSEMNVSTLELGDSALYLCASTEQGEQFFGPGTRLTVL.